This entry lists 9 T cell receptor beta chains sequenced from one sample in a study of cytomegalovirus exposure and HLA in healthy donors. PCR used 60 Vbeta primers and 13 Jbeta primers. The data were produced by immunoSEQ multiplex PCR, yet TCRdb's version contains in-frame clones alone and is incomplete. The sample carries about 180,000 clones, roughly 87% recorded once. The sequencing sample was made of PBMCs. The receptors derive from a woman between 50 and 59 years old in good health and CMV-seronegative.

V gene TRBV27 combines with J gene TRBJ1-5; TRBD1 aligns across 9 bases. Per germline, CDR1 MNHEY and CDR2 SMNVEV (reference sequence). V lost 4 bases, J lost 1 base, and 8 bases stayed unmatched. The CDR3 is 17 residues long. DNA of the CDR3: TGTGCCAGCAGTTCCACAGGGGGCGGCCCAAGCAATCAGCCCCAGCATTTT. The encoded protein is CASSSTGGGPSNQPQHF.

The chain links TRBV5-1 to TRBJ2-5, with 9 bases lining up with TRBD1. Judging by the DNA end, TRBJ2-7 fits better; the J call may be wrong. Germline V gene lookup returns CDR1 SGHRS and CDR2 YFSETQ. The length of the CDR3 is 14 residues. CDR3 bases: TGCGCCAGCAGACTTAACAGGGGGCTCTACGAGCAGTACTTC. Translating it yields CASRLNRGLYEQYF.

This chain connects TRBV30 to TRBJ2-7; D is uncertain. Trimming left V 1 base short and J 2 bases short, with 3 bases between. Per the germline V gene, CDR1 is GTSNPN and CDR2 is SVGIG (reference sequence). This CDR3 region has 11 residues. CDR3 coding DNA: TGTGCCTGGAGTGGGCCCTACGAGCAGTACTTC. This encodes CAWSGPYEQYF.

This chain links TRBV6-1 with TRBJ2-7; a possible D gene is TRBD1 (5 bases). Germline V gene data show CDR1 as MNHNS and CDR2 as SASEGT. V was shortened by 7 bases and J by 0 bases, with 13 bases between the two germline ends. This CDR3 is 14 amino acids long. Here the CDR3 reads CASIKGPSSYEQYF. CDR3 sequence (DNA): TGTGCCAGCATCAAGGGGCCCAGCTCCTACGAGCAGTACTTC.

The rearrangement joins TRBV28 to TRBJ2-2; possibly TRBD2 for D (6 bases). Germline assignment: CDR1 MDHEN and CDR2 SYDVKM. This CDR3 has 15 residues. V was shortened by 2 bases and J by 6 bases, with 13 bases between the two germline ends. CDR3 bases: TGTGCCAGCAGTTTAGGGGCGGGACTCTCCGGGGAGCTGTTTTTT. This encodes CASSLGAGLSGELFF. Drawing the rest from reference TRBV28 and TRBJ2-2, the complete variable domain is DVKVTQSSRYLVKRTGEKVFLECVQDMDHENMFWYRQDPGLGLRLIYFSYDVKMKEKGDIPEGYSVSREKKERFSLILESASTNQTSMYLCASSLGAGLSGELFFGEGSRLTVL.

This clone was detected once. V gene TRBV5-4 combines with J gene TRBJ2-2; weak D call: TRBD1 (7 bases). The V end was cut by 2 bases, the J end by 6 bases, with 17 bases between. This CDR3 has 16 amino acids. Per germline, CDR1 SGHNT and CDR2 YYREEE (reference sequence). The CDR3 protein is CASSFRGRGRSGELFF. CDR3 DNA: TGTGCCAGCAGCTTTAGGGGGCGGGGTAGATCCGGGGAGCTGTTTTTT.

The genes are TRBV5-4 and TRBJ2-1; TRBD1 matches at 8 bases. Germline V gene lookup returns CDR1 SGHNT and CDR2 YYREEE (reference sequence). V was clipped by 4 bases and J by 4 bases; unmatched bases: 10. The CDR3 sequence is 16 residues long. This CDR3 reads CASSPETGAGYNEQFF. DNA for the CDR3: TGTGCCAGCAGCCCCGAGACAGGGGCCGGGTACAATGAGCAGTTCTTC.

This chain joins TRBV4-1 and TRBJ2-5; 8 bases are shared with TRBD2. This CDR3 spans 18 amino acids. The trim removed 4 bases at V and 3 bases at J, leaving 16 bases unmatched. Germline values: CDR1 MGHRA, CDR2 YSYEKL. The CDR3 bases are TGCGCCAGCAGCCCTCGGGGGGGAGCGGGACTATCCGAAGAGACCCAGTACTTC. This translates into CASSPRGGAGLSEETQYF.

This chain connects TRBV18 to TRBJ2-7, with 9 bases matching TRBD1. V trimming: 6 bases; J trimming: 5 bases; junction bases outside the gene matches: 5. This CDR3 spans 13 amino acids. Germline assignment: CDR1 KGHSH and CDR2 LQKENI. The CDR3 here is CASSNDRGNEQYF. The CDR3 nucleotides read TGTGCCAGCTCTAACGACAGGGGGAACGAGCAGTACTTC.